The present T cell receptor beta chain was sequenced within a study of neoadjuvant anti-PD-1 for oral cavity cancer. Time point specified: after neoadjuvant nivolumab, at surgical resection. Trimming pared 4 bases from V and 0 bases from J, leaving 8 bases between. Germline lookup yields CDR1 SGHDT and CDR2 YYEEEE. The CDR3 spans 14 residues. Here immunoSEQ multiplex PCR was the method, and the copy in TCRdb shows in-frame clones only, minus some. The data contain about 42,000 clones, 77% of them singletons. This TCR derives from a person aged 35-79 years with oral cavity squamous cell carcinoma. The chain carries TRBV5-6 and TRBJ2-1; a weak D match, TRBD2 (6 bases). The input for sequencing was PBMCs, taken after nivolumab (anti-PD-1) treatment. The CDR3 region is CASSRRGSYNEQFF. The DNA for the CDR3 is TGTGCCAGCAGCCGGAGGGGCTCCTACAATGAGCAGTTCTTC.